This TCR beta chain was sequenced in a study of T cells in Graves' hyperthyroidism and ophthalmopathy. Study results and limitations: Most expanded thyroid clonotypes above 0.001 also appeared in blood.

The CDR3 has 13 residues. V was cut by 2 bases and J by 4 bases, with 8 bases left in between. The germline V gene has CDR1 MNHNS and CDR2 SASEGT. This clonotype was detected many times. The antigen remains unidentified. Amplified TCR beta CDR3 regions derived from RNA transcripts. In the first-round RT-PCR of the TCR CDR3, the HTBI primer set was used. MiXCR, run by TCRdb on the multiplex PCR reads, gives a single entry per CDR3 protein. The sample consists of 480,000 or so distinct CDR3 sequences, 46% of them appearing once. Sample: peripheral blood or thyroid tissue (not recorded which). This TCR was sampled from an adult woman with Graves' disease, either hyperthyroidism or ophthalmopathy (not recorded which). The chain employs TRBV6-1 and TRBJ1-2, with D hard to call. CDR3 residues: CASSETLGYGYTF. The CDR3 DNA reads as TGTGCCAGCAGTGAAACACTGGGCTATGGCTACACCTTC.